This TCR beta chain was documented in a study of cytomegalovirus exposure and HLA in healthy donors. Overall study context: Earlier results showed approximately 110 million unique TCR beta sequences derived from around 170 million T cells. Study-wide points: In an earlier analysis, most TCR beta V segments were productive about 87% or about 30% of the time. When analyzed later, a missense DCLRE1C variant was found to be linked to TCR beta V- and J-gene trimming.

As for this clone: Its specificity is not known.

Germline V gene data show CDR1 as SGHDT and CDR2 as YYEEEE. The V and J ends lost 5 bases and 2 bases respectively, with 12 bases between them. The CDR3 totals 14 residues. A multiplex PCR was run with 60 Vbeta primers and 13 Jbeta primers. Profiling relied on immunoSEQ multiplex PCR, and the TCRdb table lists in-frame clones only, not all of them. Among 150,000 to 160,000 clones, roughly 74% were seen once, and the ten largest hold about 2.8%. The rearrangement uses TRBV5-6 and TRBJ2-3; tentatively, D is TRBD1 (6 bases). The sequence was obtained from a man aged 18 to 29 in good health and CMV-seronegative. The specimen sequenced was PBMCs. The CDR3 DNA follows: TGTGCCAGCAGGAGGGGGTCGGACACAGATACGCAGTATTTT. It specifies CASRRGSDTDTQYF.